Sequencing of this TCR beta chain was carried out in a study of cytomegalovirus exposure and HLA in healthy donors. Study as a whole: Around 180 million T cells yielded some 120 million unique TCR beta sequences in earlier analysis. Study-level results: An analysis that came later showed most CMV-associated TCR beta chains appearing HLA-restricted. Clonal expansion was found to be greater in HLA-associated TCR beta chains than in equally common others in a later analysis.

Use of 60 Vbeta and 13 Jbeta primers characterized the PCR. Per the authors' pipeline: Roughly 9.9 million shared chains were among the about 80 million unique TCR beta chains that a later analysis counted. Libraries were prepared by immunoSEQ multiplex PCR; TCRdb keeps only in-frame clonotypes and omits some of them. That table furnishes V, J and clone size, whereas the DNA furnished D and trimming. The repertoire holds over 100,000 clones, over 60% seen once, with about 4.9% in the top ten. The V gene lost 4 bases and the J gene lost 1 base, with 6 bases spanning the gap. In germline, CDR1 is GTSNPN, CDR2 SVGIG (reference sequence). The CDR3 has 12 amino acids. Notes on this clone: Its antigen is not identified.

This TCR was sampled from a man younger than 45 in good health and CMV-seropositive. V and J are TRBV30 and TRBJ2-3; no firm D call. The specimen sequenced was PBMCs. CDR3: CAWTEGTDTQYF. As DNA, the CDR3 is TGTGCCTGGACAGAGGGCACAGATACGCAGTATTTT. Using reference TRBV30 and TRBJ2-3 for the parts outside the CDR3, the full variable domain is SQTIHQWPATLVQPVGSPLSLECTVEGTSNPNLYWYRQAAGRGLQLLFYSVGIGQISSEVPQNLSASRPQDRQFILSSKKLLLSDSGFYLCAWTEGTDTQYFGPGTRLTVL.